A single sample gave rise to the 9 T cell receptor beta chains below, sequenced in a study of cytomegalovirus exposure and HLA in healthy donors. Researchers ran the PCR with 60 Vbeta and 13 Jbeta primers. Only in-frame clones appear in the TCRdb table, and some are missing; sequencing was by immunoSEQ multiplex PCR. The repertoire consists of about 160,000 clones, with more than 80% occurring once and the leading ten covering about 7%. The sequenced sample consisted of PBMCs. The receptors derive from a woman aged 25 to 39 in good health and CMV-seropositive.

This chain links TRBV4-3 with TRBJ2-7, with 7 bases fitting TRBD2. Per the germline V gene, CDR1 is LGHNA and CDR2 is YSLEER. Trimming at V came to 5 bases and at J to 5 bases, leaving 9 bases not matched to a gene. The CDR3 runs to 14 residues. CDR3 residues: CASSRLRGGDEQYF. Written as DNA, the CDR3 is TGCGCCAGCAGCAGACTGAGGGGAGGGGACGAGCAGTACTTC.

In its sample, this clone was seen a few times. This rearrangement joins TRBV28 to TRBJ2-3; weak D call: TRBD1 (5 bases). The CDR3 runs 14 residues. From germline, CDR1 is MDHEN and CDR2 SYDVKM. Trimming pared 6 bases from V and 0 bases from J, leaving 10 bases between. The CDR3 DNA reads TGTGCCAGCAGAGCCCAGGGAAGCACAGATACGCAGTATTTT. Translating it yields CASRAQGSTDTQYF.

DNA for the CDR3: TGTGCCAGCAGCTCAGGGGACCCCCCTTACGAGCAGTACTTC. Amino acids: CASSSGDPPYEQYF. The chain carries TRBV11-3 and TRBJ2-7, with TRBD1 as a possible D gene (6 bases). The CDR3 sequence is 14 residues long. The V end was cut by 4 bases, the J end by 4 bases, with 14 bases between. CDR1 and CDR2 from the germline V gene are SGHNT and YENEEA.

The chain carries TRBV5-4 and TRBJ1-1, with D perhaps matching TRBD1 (5 bases). Trimming cost V 5 bases and J 0 bases, with 17 bases left between them. Germline V lookup: CDR1 SGHNT, CDR2 YYREEE (reference sequence). The CDR3 length is 16 residues. The CDR3 DNA sequence: TGTGCCAGCAGATACGGGCAGGGTCCGATGAACACTGAAGCTTTCTTT. It yields the protein CASRYGQGPMNTEAFF.

The rearrangement uses TRBV21-1 and TRBJ1-3; no check of the table's D call, TRBD1, against the DNA was made. TRBV21-1 is a known pseudogene. CDR3 size: 17 residues. Written as DNA, the CDR3 is TGTGCCAGCAGCAAGGTTATGGGGACACTCTCTGGAAACGCCATATATTTT. Encoded protein: CASSKVMGTLSGNAIYF.

The gene calls are TRBV30 and TRBJ2-7; TRBD1 matches at 10 bases. Unmatched junction bases numbered 12, after V lost 1 base and J lost 3 bases. The CDR3 has 17 amino acids. The germline CDR1 and CDR2 sequences are GTSNPN and SVGIG (reference sequence). This CDR3 reads CAWSAGTGDRSVYEQYF. Written as DNA, the CDR3 is TGTGCCTGGAGTGCCGGGACAGGGGATAGGAGCGTCTACGAGCAGTACTTC.

The chain links TRBV18 to TRBJ2-3; the match to TRBD2 covers 9 bases. The CDR3 totals 16 residues. The V gene's germline CDR1 is KGHSH and CDR2 LQKENI. Losses at the gene ends were 2 bases for V and 1 base for J; bases not matched to a gene: 4. The CDR3 coding sequence is TGTGCCAGCTCACCATCAGTAGCGGGGGGCACAGATACGCAGTATTTT. This encodes CASSPSVAGGTDTQYF.

This clone was recorded at least ten times. DNA for the CDR3: TGCGCCAGCAGTTCAACAGTAGGGGGCAATGAGCAGTTCTTC. Its translation: CASSSTVGGNEQFF. The V gene is TRBV4-3, the J gene TRBJ2-1; D possibly corresponds to TRBD1 (6 bases). The germline CDR1 and CDR2 sequences are LGHNA and YSLEER. The CDR3 spans 14 residues. The ends were cut back, 6 bases at V and 6 bases at J, with 15 bases in the middle.

This clone has only a few counts. The chain uses TRBV2 and TRBJ1-1; tentative D call: TRBD1 (5 bases). Germline values: CDR1 SNHLY, CDR2 FYNNEI. This CDR3 contains 11 residues. Trimming pared 8 bases from V and 8 bases from J, leaving 12 bases between. The CDR3 DNA sequence: TGTGCCAGCGCCAGCCCAGGGGAAGCTTTCTTT. Translation gives CASASPGEAFF.